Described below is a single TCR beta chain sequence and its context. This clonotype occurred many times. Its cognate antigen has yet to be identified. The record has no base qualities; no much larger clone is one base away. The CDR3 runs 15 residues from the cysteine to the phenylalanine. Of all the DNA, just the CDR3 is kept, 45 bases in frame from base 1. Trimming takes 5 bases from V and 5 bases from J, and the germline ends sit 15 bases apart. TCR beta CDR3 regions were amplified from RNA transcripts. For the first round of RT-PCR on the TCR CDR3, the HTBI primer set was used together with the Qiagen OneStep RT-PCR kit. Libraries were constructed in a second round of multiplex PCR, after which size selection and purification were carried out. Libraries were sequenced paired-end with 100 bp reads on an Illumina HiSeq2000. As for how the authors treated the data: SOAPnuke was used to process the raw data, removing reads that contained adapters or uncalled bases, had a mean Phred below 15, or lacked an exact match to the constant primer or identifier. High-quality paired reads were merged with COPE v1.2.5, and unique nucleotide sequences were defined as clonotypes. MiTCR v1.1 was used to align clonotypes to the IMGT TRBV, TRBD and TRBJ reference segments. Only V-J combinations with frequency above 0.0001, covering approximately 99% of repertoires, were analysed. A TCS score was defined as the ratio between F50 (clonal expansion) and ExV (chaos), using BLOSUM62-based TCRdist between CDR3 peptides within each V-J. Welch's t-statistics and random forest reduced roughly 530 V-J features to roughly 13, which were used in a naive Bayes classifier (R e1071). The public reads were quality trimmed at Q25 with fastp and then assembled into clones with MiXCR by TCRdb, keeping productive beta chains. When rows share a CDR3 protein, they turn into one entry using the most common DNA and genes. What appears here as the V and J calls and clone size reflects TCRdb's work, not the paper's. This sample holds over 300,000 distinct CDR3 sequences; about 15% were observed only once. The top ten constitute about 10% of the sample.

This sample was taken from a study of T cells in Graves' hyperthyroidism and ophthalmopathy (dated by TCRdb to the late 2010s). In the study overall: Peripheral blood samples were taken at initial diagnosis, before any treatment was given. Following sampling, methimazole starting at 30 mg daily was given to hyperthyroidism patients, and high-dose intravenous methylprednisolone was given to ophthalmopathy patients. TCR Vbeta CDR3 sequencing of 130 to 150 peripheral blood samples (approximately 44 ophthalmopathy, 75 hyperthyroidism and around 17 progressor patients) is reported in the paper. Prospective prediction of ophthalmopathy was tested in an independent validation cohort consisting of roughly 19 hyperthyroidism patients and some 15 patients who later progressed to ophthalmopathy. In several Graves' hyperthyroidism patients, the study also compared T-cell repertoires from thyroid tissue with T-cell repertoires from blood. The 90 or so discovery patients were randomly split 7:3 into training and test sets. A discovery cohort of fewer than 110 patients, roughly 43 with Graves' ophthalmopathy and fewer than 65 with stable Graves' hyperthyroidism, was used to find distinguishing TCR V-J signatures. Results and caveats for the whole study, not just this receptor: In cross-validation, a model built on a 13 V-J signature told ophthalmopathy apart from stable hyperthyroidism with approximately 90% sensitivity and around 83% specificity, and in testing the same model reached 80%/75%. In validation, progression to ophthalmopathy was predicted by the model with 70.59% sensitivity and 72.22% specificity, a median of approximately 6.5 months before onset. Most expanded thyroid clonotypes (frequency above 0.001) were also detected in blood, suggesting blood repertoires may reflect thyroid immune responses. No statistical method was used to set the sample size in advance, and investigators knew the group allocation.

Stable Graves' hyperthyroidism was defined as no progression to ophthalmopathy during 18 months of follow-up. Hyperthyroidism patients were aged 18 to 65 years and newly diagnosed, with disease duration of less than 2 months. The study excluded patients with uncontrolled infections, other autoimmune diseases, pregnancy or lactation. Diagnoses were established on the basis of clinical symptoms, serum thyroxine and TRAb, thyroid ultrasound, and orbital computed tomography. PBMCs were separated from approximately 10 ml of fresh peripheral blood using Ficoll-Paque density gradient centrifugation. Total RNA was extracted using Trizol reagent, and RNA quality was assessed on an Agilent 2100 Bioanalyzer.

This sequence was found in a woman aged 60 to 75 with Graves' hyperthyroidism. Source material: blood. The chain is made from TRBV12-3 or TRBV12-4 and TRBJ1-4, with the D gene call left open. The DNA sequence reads TGTGCCAGCAGTATCGCCCTAGGCCACAATGAAAAACTGTTTTTT. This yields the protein CASSIALGHNEKLFF.